Below, 8 T cell receptor beta chains from the same sample are listed, as sequenced in a study of cytomegalovirus exposure and HLA in healthy donors. The primer mix had 60 Vbeta and 13 Jbeta primers. The data were produced by immunoSEQ multiplex PCR, yet TCRdb's version contains in-frame clones alone and is incomplete. Its listing shows 30,000 to 35,000 clones. Sequenced material: PBMCs. Every receptor here comes from a woman aged 40 to 49 in good health and CMV-seropositive.

The chain uses TRBV10-3 and TRBJ1-3, with TRBD1 as a possible D gene (6 bases). Germline CDR1 and CDR2: ENHRY and SYGVKD. CDR3 length: 17 residues. V was clipped by 3 bases and J by 0 bases, with 15 bases between them. In nucleotides, the CDR3 is TGTGCCATCAGTGACCGGACAGTGACAAGCTCTGGAAACACCATATATTTT. Its translation is CAISDRTVTSSGNTIYF.

J is TRBJ2-7 and V is TRBV19; 9 bases map to TRBD1. The ends lost 6 bases at V and 3 bases at J; junction bases unmatched: 6. The CDR3 is 14 residues long. Germline assignment: CDR1 LNHDA and CDR2 SQIVND (reference sequence). The CDR3 loop is CASSPMTGGYEQYF. As DNA, the CDR3 is TGTGCCAGTAGCCCCATGACAGGGGGCTACGAGCAGTACTTC.

This sequence joins TRBV6-6 and TRBJ1-2; 8 bases fit TRBD1. Trimming at V came to 7 bases and at J to 4 bases, leaving 5 bases not matched to a gene. CDR3 length equals 13 residues. The germline gives CDR1 MNHNY, CDR2 SVGAGI (reference sequence). The CDR3 spells CASTPGQGYGYTF. The CDR3 bases are TGTGCCAGCACCCCCGGACAGGGCTATGGCTACACCTTC.

The DNA of the CDR3 is TGTGCCAGCAGCTGGACGGGACTAGTAATCACAGATACGCAGTATTTT. It translates to CASSWTGLVITDTQYF. This chain joins TRBV5-5 and TRBJ2-3; 8 bases align to TRBD2. CDR1 and CDR2 from the germline V gene are SGHKS and YYEKEE (reference sequence). There are 16 residues in the CDR3. V gave up 3 bases and J gave up 2 bases; unmatched junction bases: 8.

This sequence joins TRBV28 and TRBJ1-6, with D unresolved. V lost 3 bases to trimming and J lost 0 bases, with 9 bases between them. The germline V gene encodes CDR1 MDHEN and CDR2 SYDVKM. The CDR3 totals 16 residues. CDR3 nucleotides: TGTGCCAGCAGTTTCCCCATGAGCTCCTATAATTCACCCCTCCACTTT. This encodes CASSFPMSSYNSPLHF.

V and J are TRBV5-4 and TRBJ2-1, with 9 bases lining up with TRBD2. The CDR3 covers 15 residues. Unmatched junction bases numbered 7, after V lost 4 bases and J lost 5 bases. Germline V gene data show CDR1 as SGHNT and CDR2 as YYREEE (reference sequence). CDR3 protein: CASSPRGGLNNEQFF. The CDR3 DNA is TGTGCCAGCAGCCCGCGGGGGGGCTTAAACAATGAGCAGTTCTTC.

The gene calls are TRBV14 and TRBJ2-7; possible D gene TRBD1, 5 bases. V was trimmed by 4 bases and J by 3 bases, leaving 19 bases between them. The germline V gene has CDR1 SGHDN and CDR2 FVKESK. The CDR3 sequence is 16 residues long. CDR3 sequence reads: CASSLLGVLSDYEQYF. Written as DNA, the CDR3 is TGTGCCAGCAGCCTCCTAGGGGTTCTCTCCGACTACGAGCAGTACTTC. Full variable domain (missing parts from reference TRBV14 and TRBJ2-7): EAGVTQFPSHSVIEKGQTVTLRCDPISGHDNLYWYRRVMGKEIKFLLHFVKESKQDESGMPNNRFLAERTGGTYSTLKVQPAELEDSGVYFCASSLLGVLSDYEQYFGPGTRLTVT.

This rearrangement joins TRBV19 to TRBJ2-1, with 7 bases lining up with TRBD1. The CDR3 contains 13 residues. The ends lost 3 bases at V and 4 bases at J; junction bases unmatched: 0. Germline V lookup: CDR1 LNHDA, CDR2 SQIVND (reference sequence). The CDR3 reads CASSMGQYNEQFF. For the CDR3, the DNA is TGTGCCAGTAGTATGGGACAGTACAATGAGCAGTTCTTC.